This is a list of T cell receptor beta chains from one sample in a study of blood T cell repertoires in COVID-19. The data were produced by immunoSEQ multiplex PCR, yet TCRdb's version contains in-frame clones alone and is incomplete. Of about 180,000 clones in the sample, 80% to 85% are singletons; the top ten hold approximately 12%. The sequencing input was peripheral blood. Source of these receptors: a woman older than 75 with COVID-19, enrolled during active disease. The CDR3 runs from the conserved cysteine through the conserved F or W. A D gene is named only where the DNA matches it firmly. Clone size appears in some rows only: once, few, many, or a class for an expanded clone.

d_gene: TRBD1
abundance: -
v_gene: TRBV7-8
j_gene: TRBJ1-6
CDR3aa: CASSPWDRENSPLHF
CDR3nt: TGTGCCAGCAGCCCCTGGGACAGGGAGAATTCACCCCTCCACTTT

d_gene: TRBD1
abundance: -
v_gene: TRBV5-4
j_gene: TRBJ1-2
CDR3aa: CASSPGTGLYGYTF
CDR3nt: TGTGCCAGCAGCCCCGGGACAGGGCTCTATGGCTACACCTTC

d_gene: -
abundance: few
v_gene: TRBV28
j_gene: TRBJ2-7
CDR3aa: CASSSTPLYEQYF
CDR3nt: TGTGCCAGCAGTTCCACTCCCCTCTACGAGCAGTACTTC

d_gene: -
abundance: once
v_gene: TRBV7-9
j_gene: TRBJ1-2
CDR3aa: CASSPSGVYNYGYTF
CDR3nt: TGTGCCAGCAGCCCCTCAGGGGTATACAACTATGGCTACACCTTC

d_gene: -
abundance: once
v_gene: TRBV25-1
j_gene: TRBJ1-3
CDR3aa: CASSEGQGAGNTIYF
CDR3nt: TGTGCCAGCAGTGAAGGTCAGGGCGCTGGAAACACCATATATTTT

d_gene: -
abundance: -
v_gene: TRBV29-1
j_gene: TRBJ1-1
CDR3aa: CSVLGGGTEAFF
CDR3nt: TGCAGCGTCCTCGGGGGGGGCACTGAAGCTTTCTTT

d_gene: TRBD1
abundance: -
v_gene: TRBV29-1
j_gene: TRBJ1-4
CDR3aa: CSVQGAGEKLFF
CDR3nt: TGCAGCGTACAGGGGGCTGGTGAAAAACTGTTTTTT

d_gene: -
abundance: -
v_gene: TRBV5-1
j_gene: TRBJ2-5
CDR3aa: CASSLLIPRETQYF
CDR3nt: TGCGCCAGCAGCTTGTTAATTCCTCGAGAGACCCAGTACTTC

d_gene: -
abundance: -
v_gene: TRBV29-1
j_gene: TRBJ1-3
CDR3aa: CSVVSGAGNTIYF
CDR3nt: TGCAGCGTCGTCTCGGGGGCTGGAAACACCATATATTTT

d_gene: -
abundance: -
v_gene: TRBV5-1
j_gene: TRBJ1-3
CDR3aa: CASSQTGNSGNTIYF
CDR3nt: TGCGCCAGCAGCCAGACAGGAAACTCTGGAAACACCATATATTTT